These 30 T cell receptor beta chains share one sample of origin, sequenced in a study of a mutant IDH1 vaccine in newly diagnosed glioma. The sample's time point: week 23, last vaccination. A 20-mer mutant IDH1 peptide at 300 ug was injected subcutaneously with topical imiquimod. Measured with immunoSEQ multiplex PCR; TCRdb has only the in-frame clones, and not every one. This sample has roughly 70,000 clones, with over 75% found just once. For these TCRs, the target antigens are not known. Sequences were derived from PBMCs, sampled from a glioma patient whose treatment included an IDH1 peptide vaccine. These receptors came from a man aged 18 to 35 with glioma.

The CDR3 loop reads CASSLAGGFGPYEQYF. In DNA form, the CDR3 reads TGTGCCAGCAGCTTAGCGGGTGGCTTTGGGCCCTACGAGCAGTACTTC. The V call is TRBV7-2, the J call TRBJ2-7; D gene uncertain. V was shortened by 0 bases and J by 2 bases, with 14 bases between the two germline ends. CDR1 is SGHTA and CDR2 is FQGNSA in the germline V gene. The CDR3 length is 16 residues.

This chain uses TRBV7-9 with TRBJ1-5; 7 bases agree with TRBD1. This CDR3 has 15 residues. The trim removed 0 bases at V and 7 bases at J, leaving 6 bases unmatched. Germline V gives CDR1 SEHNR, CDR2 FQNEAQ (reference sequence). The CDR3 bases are TGTGCCAGCAGCTTAGCGTCGACAGGGTTGCAGCCCCAGCATTTT. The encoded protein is CASSLASTGLQPQHF.

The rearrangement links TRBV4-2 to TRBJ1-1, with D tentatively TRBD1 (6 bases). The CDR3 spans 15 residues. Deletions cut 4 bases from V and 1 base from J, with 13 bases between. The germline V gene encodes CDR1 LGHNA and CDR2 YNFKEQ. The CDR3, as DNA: TGTGCCAGCAGCCTTTGGGACACCTCGAACACTGAAGCTTTCTTT. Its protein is CASSLWDTSNTEAFF.

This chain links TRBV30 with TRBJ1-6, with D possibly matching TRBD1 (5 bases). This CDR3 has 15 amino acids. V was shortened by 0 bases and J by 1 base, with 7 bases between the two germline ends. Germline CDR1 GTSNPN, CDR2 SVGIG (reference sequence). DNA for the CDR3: TGTGCCTGGAGTGTCGGGGGATCCTATAATTCACCCCTCCACTTT. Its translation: CAWSVGGSYNSPLHF. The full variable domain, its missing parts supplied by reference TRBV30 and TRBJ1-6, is SQTIHQWPATLVQPVGSPLSLECTVEGTSNPNLYWYRQAAGRGLQLLFYSVGIGQISSEVPQNLSASRPQDRQFILSSKKLLLSDSGFYLCAWSVGGSYNSPLHFGNGTRLTVT.

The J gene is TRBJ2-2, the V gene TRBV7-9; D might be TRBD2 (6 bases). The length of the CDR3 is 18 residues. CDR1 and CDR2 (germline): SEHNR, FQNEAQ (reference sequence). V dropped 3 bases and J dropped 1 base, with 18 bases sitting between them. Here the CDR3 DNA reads TGTGCCAGCAGCTTCGGGAGCCCGGGCGCCCTGAACACCGGGGAGCTGTTTTTT. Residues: CASSFGSPGALNTGELFF.

CDR3 sequence reads: CAWNLGTTYNEQFF. The DNA of the CDR3 is TGTGCCTGGAATTTAGGGACAACCTACAATGAGCAGTTCTTC. This chain links TRBV30 with TRBJ2-1; TRBD1 might be the D (6 bases). The CDR3 consists of 14 residues. Germline loops: CDR1 GTSNPN, CDR2 SVGIG (reference sequence). The V and J ends lost 4 bases and 2 bases respectively, with 12 bases between them.

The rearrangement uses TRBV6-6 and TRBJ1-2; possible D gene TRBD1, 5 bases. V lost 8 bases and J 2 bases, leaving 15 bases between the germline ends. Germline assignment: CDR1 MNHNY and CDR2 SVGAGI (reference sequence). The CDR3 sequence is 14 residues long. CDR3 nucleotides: TGTGCCAGCTGGAGGGGACTGCTGAACTATGGCTACACCTTC. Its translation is CASWRGLLNYGYTF.

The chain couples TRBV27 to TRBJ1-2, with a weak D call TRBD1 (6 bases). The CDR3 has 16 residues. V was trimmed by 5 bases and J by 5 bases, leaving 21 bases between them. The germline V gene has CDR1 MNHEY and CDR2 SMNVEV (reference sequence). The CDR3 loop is CASSPDTGSRFYGYTF. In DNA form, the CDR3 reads TGTGCCAGCAGTCCGGACACAGGGTCCAGATTTTATGGCTACACCTTC.

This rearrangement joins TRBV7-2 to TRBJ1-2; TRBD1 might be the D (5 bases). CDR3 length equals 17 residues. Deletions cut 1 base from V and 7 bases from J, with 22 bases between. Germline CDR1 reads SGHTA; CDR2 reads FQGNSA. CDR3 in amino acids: CASSLGTTAPVRFGYTF. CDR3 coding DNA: TGTGCCAGCAGCTTAGGGACGACAGCCCCAGTTAGGTTTGGCTACACCTTC.

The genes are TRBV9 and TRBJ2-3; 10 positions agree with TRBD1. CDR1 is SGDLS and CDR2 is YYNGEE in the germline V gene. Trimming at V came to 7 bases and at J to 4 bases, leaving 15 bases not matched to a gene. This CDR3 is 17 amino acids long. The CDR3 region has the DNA TGTGCCAGCCAAAAAGGGCTGGGACAGGGGATCGCAGATACGCAGTATTTT. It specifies CASQKGLGQGIADTQYF. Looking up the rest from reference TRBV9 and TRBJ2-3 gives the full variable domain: DSGVTQTPKHLITATGQRVTLRCSPRSGDLSVYWYQQSLDQGLQFLIQYYNGEERAKGNILERFSAQQFPDLHSELNLSSLELGDSALYFCASQKGLGQGIADTQYFGPGTRLTVL.

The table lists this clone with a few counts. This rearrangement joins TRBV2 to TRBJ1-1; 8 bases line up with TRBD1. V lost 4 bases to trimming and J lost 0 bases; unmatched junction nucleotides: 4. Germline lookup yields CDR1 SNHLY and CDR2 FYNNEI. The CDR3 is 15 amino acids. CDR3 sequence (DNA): TGTGCCAGCAGTGCGGCACAGGGGGTGAACACTGAAGCTTTCTTT. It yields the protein CASSAAQGVNTEAFF.

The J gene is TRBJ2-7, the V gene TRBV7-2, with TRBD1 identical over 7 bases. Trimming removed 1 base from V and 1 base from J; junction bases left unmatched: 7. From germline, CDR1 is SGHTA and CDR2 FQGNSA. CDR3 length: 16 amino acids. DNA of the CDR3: TGTGCCAGCAGCTTAGGGTTGGGACAGCTGTCCTACGAGCAGTACTTC. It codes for CASSLGLGQLSYEQYF. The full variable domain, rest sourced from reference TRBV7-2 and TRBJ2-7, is GAGVSQSPSNKVTEKGKDVELRCDPISGHTALYWYRQSLGQGLEFLIYFQGNSAPDKSGLPSDRFSAERTGGSVSTLTIQRTQQEDSAVYLCASSLGLGQLSYEQYFGPGTRLTVT.

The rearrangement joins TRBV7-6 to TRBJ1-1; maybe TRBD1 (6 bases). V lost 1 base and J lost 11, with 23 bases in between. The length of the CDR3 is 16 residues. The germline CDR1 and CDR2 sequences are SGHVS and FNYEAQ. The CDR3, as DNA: TGTGCCAGCAGCTTAGGTCAGGGGCTCGAGGGGAAAAGCGCTTTCTTT. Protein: CASSLGQGLEGKSAFF.

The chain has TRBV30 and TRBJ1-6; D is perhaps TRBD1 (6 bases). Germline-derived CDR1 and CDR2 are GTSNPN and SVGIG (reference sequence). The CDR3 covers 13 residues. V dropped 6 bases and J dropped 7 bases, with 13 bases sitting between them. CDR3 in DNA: TGTGCCTGCACAGGGAGGGGGAATTCACCCCTCCACTTT. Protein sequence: CACTGRGNSPLHF. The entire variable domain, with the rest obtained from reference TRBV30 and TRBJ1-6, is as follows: SQTIHQWPATLVQPVGSPLSLECTVEGTSNPNLYWYRQAAGRGLQLLFYSVGIGQISSEVPQNLSASRPQDRQFILSSKKLLLSDSGFYLCACTGRGNSPLHFGNGTRLTVT.

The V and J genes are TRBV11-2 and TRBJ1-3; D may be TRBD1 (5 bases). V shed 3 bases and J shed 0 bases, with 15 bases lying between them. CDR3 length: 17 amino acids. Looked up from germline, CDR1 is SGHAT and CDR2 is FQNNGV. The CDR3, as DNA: TGTGCCAGCAGCTTTGGGGGACGGAGTCACTCTGGAAACACCATATATTTT. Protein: CASSFGGRSHSGNTIYF.

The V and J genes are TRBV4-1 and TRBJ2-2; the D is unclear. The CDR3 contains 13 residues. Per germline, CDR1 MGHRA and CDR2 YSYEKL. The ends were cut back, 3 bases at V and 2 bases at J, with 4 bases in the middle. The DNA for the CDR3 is TGCGCCAGCAGCCATCAAAACACCGGGGAGCTGTTTTTT. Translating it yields CASSHQNTGELFF.

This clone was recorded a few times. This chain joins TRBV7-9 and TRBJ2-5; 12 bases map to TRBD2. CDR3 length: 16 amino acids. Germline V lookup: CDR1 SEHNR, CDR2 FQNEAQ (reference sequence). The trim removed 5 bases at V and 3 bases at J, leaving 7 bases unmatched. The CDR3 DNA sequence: TGTGCCAGCAGCCGTGGACTAGCGGGATTAAAAGAGACCCAGTACTTC. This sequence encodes CASSRGLAGLKETQYF.

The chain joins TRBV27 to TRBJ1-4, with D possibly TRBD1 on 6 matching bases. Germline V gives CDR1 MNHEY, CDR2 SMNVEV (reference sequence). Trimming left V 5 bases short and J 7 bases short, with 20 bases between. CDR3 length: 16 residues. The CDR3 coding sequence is TGTGCCAGCAGTGCCACGGGGGCCGGTGTGATTGAAAAACTGTTTTTT. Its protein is CASSATGAGVIEKLFF.

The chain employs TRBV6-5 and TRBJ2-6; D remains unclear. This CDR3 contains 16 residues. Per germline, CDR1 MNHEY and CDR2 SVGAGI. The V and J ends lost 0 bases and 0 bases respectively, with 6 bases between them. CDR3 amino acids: CASSYSTSSGANVLTF. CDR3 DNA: TGTGCCAGCAGTTACTCGACGAGCTCTGGGGCCAACGTCCTGACTTTC.

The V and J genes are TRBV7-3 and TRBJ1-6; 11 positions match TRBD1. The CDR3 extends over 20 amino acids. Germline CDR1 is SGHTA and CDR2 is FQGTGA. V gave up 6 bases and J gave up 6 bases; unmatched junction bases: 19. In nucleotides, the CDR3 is TGTGCCAGCAGTCCTATCCCCGGACAGGGGGCTACCGGTAGTAATTCACCCCTCCACTTT. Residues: CASSPIPGQGATGSNSPLHF.

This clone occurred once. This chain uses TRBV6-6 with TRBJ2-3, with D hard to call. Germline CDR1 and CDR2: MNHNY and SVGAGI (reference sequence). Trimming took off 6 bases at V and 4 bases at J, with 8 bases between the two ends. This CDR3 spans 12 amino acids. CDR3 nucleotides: TGTGCCAGCAGATCTGTCGCAGATACGCAGTATTTT. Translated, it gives CASRSVADTQYF.

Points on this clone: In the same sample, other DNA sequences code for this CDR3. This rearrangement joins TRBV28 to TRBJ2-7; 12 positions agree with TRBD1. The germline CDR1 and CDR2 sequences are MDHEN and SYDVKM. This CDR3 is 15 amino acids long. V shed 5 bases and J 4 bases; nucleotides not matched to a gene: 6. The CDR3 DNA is TGTGCCAGCAGTCCCGGGGGACAGGGGGCATACGAGCAGTACTTC. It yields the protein CASSPGGQGAYEQYF.

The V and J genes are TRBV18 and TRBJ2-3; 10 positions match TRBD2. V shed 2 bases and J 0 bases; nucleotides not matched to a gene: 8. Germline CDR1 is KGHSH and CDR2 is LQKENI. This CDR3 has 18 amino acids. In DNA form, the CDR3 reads TGTGCCAGCTCACCAGGCCTAGCGGGGGCCGCTAGCACAGATACGCAGTATTTT. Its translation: CASSPGLAGAASTDTQYF.

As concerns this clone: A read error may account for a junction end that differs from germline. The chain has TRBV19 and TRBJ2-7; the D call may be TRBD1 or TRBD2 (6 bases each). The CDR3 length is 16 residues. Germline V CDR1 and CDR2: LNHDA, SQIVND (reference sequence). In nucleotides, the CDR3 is TGTGCCAGCAGTACCCCCCGAGAGGGGGGCTCCTACGAGCAGTACTTC. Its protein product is CASSTPREGGSYEQYF.

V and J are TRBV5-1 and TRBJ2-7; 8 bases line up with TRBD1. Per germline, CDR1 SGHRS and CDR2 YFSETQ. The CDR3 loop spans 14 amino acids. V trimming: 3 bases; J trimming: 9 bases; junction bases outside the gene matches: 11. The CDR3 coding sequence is TGCGCCAGCAGCTCGGACAGGGAACTAGTGGTGCAGTACTTC. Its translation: CASSSDRELVVQYF.

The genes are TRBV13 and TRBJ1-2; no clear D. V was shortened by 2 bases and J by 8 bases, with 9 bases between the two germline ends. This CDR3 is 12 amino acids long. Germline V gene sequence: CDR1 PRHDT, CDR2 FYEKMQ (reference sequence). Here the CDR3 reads CASSLPGLGYTF. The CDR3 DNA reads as TGTGCCAGCAGCTTACCCGGTCTCGGCTACACCTTC.

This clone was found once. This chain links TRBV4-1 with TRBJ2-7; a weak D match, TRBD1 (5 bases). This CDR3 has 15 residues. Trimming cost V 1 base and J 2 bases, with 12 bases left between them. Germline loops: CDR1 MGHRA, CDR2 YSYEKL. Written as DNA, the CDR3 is TGCGCCAGCAGCCAAGGACAGTCCAGCACCTACGAGCAGTACTTC. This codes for CASSQGQSSTYEQYF.

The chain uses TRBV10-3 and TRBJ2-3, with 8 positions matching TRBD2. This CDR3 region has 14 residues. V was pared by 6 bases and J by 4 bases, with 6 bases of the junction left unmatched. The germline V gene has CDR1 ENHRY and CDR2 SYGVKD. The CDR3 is CAIRQSGGADTQYF. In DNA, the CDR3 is TGTGCCATCAGGCAAAGCGGGGGTGCAGATACGCAGTATTTT.

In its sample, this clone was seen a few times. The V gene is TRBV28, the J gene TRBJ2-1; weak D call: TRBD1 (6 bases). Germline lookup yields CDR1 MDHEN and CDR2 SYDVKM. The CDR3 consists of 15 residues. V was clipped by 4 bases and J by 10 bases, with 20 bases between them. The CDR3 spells CASSSYGTSEEEQFF. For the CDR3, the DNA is TGTGCCAGCAGTTCTTACGGGACAAGTGAGGAGGAGCAGTTCTTC. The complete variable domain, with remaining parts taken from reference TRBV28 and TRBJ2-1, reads DVKVTQSSRYLVKRTGEKVFLECVQDMDHENMFWYRQDPGLGLRLIYFSYDVKMKEKGDIPEGYSVSREKKERFSLILESASTNQTSMYLCASSSYGTSEEEQFFGPGTRLTVL.

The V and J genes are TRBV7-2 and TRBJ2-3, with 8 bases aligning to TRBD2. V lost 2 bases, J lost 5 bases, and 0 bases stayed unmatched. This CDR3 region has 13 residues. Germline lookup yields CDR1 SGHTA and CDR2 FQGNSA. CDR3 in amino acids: CASSLTSGDTQYF. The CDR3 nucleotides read TGTGCCAGCAGCTTAACTAGCGGAGATACGCAGTATTTT.